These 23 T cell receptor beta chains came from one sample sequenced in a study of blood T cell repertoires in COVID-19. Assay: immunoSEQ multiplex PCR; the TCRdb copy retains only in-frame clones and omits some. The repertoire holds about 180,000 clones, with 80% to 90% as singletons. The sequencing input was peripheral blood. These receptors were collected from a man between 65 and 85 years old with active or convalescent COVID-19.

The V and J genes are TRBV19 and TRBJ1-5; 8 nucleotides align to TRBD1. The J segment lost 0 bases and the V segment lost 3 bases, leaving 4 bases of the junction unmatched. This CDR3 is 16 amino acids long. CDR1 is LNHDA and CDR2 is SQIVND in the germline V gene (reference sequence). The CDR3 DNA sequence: TGTGCCAGTAGTATGGACAGGGTTAATAGCAATCAGCCCCAGCATTTT. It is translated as CASSMDRVNSNQPQHF.

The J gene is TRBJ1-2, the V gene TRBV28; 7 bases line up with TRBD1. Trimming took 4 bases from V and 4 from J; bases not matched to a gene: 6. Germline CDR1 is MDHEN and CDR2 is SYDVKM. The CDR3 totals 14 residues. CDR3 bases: TGTGCCAGCAGTTCTGGACAGGATTTCTATGGCTACACCTTC. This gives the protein CASSSGQDFYGYTF.

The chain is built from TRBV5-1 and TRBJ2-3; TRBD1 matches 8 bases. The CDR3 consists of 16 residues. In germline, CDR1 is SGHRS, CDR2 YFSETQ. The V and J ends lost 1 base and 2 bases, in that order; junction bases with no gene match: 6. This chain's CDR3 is CASSLRTGSNTDTQYF. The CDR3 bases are TGCGCCAGCAGCTTGCGGACAGGGTCGAACACAGATACGCAGTATTTT.

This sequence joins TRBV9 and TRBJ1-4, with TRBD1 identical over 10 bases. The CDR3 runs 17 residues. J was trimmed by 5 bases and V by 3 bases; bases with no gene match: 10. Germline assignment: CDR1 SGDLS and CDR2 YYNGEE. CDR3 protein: CASSASRDRGGNEKLFF. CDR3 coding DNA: TGTGCCAGCAGCGCCTCCCGGGACAGGGGAGGAAATGAAAAACTGTTTTTT.

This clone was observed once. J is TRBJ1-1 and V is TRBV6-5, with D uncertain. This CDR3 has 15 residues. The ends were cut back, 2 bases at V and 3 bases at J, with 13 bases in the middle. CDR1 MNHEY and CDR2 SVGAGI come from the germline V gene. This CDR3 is CASSYGFQRDTEAFF. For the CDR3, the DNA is TGTGCCAGCAGTTACGGATTTCAGCGAGACACTGAAGCTTTCTTT.

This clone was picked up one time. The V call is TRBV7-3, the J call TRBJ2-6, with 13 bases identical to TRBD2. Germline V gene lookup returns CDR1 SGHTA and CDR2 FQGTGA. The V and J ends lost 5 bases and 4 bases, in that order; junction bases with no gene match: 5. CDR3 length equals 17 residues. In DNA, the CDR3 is TGTGCCAGCAGCCAAAGGACTAGCGGGAGCGGGGCCAACGTCCTGACTTTC. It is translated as CASSQRTSGSGANVLTF.

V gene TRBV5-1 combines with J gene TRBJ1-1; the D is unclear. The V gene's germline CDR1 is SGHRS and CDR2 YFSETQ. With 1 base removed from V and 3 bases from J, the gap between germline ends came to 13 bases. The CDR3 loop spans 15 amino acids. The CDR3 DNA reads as TGCGCCAGCAGCTTGCGGGAGGGCCGAGACACTGAAGCTTTCTTT. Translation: CASSLREGRDTEAFF.

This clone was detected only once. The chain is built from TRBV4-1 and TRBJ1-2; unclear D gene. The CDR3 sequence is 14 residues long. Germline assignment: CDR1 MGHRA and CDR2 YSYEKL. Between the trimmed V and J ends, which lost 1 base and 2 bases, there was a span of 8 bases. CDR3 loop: CASSQGQANYGYTF. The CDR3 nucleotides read TGCGCCAGCAGCCAAGGGCAGGCGAACTATGGCTACACCTTC.

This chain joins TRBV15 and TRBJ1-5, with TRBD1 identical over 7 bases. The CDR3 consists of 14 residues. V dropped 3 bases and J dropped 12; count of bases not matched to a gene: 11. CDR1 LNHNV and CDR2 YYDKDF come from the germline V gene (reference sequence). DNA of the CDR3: TGTGCCACCAGCAGGGACAGGACCGAGGTTGGCCAGCATTTT. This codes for CATSRDRTEVGQHF.

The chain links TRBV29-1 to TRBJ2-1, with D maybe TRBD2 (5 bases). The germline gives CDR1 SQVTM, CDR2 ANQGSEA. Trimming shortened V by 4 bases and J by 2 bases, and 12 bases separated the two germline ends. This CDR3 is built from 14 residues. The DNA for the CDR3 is TGCAGCGTTGCGGGGTCCACTCCCTACAATGAGCAGTTCTTC. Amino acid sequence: CSVAGSTPYNEQFF.

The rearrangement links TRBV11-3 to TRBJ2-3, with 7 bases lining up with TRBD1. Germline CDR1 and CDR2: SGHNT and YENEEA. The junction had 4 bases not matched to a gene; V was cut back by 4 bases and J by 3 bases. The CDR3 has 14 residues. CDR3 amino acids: CASSSRDSTDTQYF. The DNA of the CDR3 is TGTGCCAGCAGCTCCCGGGACAGTACAGATACGCAGTATTTT. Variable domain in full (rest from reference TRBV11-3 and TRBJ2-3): EAGVVQSPRYKIIEKKQPVAFWCNPISGHNTLYWYLQNLGQGPELLIRYENEEAVDDSQLPKDRFSAERLKGVDSTLKIQPAELGDSAVYLCASSSRDSTDTQYFGPGTRLTVL.

DNA of the CDR3: TGTGCCAGCAGCTTGGCCCCAACAAGCCTCGGGGGGAATGAAAAACTGTTTTTT. The encoded protein is CASSLAPTSLGGNEKLFF. This chain links TRBV5-4 with TRBJ1-4, with a possible D match to TRBD1 (5 bases). There are 18 residues in the CDR3. Germline V gene sequence: CDR1 SGHNT, CDR2 YYREEE (reference sequence). V shed 0 bases and J shed 5 bases, with 20 bases lying between them.

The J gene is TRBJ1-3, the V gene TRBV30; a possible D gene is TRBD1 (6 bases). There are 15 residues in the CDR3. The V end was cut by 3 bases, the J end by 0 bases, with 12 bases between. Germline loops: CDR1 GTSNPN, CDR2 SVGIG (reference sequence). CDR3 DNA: TGTGCCTGGAGAGGGGGGGGAGACTCTGGAAACACCATATATTTT. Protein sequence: CAWRGGGDSGNTIYF.

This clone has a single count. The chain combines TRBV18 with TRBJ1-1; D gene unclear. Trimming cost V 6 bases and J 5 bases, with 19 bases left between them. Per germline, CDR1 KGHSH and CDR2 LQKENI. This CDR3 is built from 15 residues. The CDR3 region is CASSPSFPGNTEAFF. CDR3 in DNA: TGTGCCAGCTCCCCCTCCTTCCCCGGGAATACTGAAGCTTTCTTT.

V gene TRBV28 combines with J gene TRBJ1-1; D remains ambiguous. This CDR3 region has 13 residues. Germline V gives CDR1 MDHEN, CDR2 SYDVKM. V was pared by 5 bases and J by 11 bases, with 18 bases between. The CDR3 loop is CASSPSLSRPAFF. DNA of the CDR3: TGTGCCAGCAGTCCCTCGTTGAGCCGCCCGGCTTTCTTT.

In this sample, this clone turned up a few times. CDR3 residues: CSGRGGLNTEAFF. CDR3 sequence (DNA): TGCAGCGGTCGCGGGGGCTTGAACACTGAAGCTTTCTTT. The chain uses TRBV29-1 and TRBJ1-1, with TRBD1 as a possible D gene (6 bases). V was clipped by 7 bases and J by 0 bases, with 12 bases between them. Germline V gives CDR1 SQVTM, CDR2 ANQGSEA. This CDR3 is built from 13 residues.

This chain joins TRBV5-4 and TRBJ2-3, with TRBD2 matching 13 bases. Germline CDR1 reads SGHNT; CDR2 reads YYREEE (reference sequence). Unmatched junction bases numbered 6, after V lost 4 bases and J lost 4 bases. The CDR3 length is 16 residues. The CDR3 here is CASSVRLAGGADTQYF. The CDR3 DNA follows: TGTGCCAGCAGCGTTCGACTAGCGGGGGGCGCAGATACGCAGTATTTT.

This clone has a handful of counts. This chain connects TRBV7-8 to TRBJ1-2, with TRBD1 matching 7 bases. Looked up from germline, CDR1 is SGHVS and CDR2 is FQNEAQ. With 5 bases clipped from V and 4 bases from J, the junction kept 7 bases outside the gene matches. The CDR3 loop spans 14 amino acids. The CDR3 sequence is CASSRRDRSYGYTF. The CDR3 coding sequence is TGTGCCAGCAGCCGACGGGACAGAAGCTATGGCTACACCTTC.

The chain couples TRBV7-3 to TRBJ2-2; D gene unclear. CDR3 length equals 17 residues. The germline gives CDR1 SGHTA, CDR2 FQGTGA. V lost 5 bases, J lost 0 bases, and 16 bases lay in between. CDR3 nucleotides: TGTGCCAGCAGCCCCCCGGGTGGCGGAGCGAACACCGGGGAGCTGTTTTTT. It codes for CASSPPGGGANTGELFF.

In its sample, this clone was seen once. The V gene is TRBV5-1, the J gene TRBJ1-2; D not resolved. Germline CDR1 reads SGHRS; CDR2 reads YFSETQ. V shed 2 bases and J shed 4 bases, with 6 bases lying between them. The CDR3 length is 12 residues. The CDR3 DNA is TGCGCCAGCAGCTTCGAGGCCTATGGCTACACCTTC. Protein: CASSFEAYGYTF.

CDR3 sequence: CASSPGGGYGYTF. CDR3 in DNA: TGTGCCAGCAGCCCAGGGGGCGGATATGGCTACACCTTC. This sequence joins TRBV5-4 and TRBJ1-2; TRBD1 matches 8 bases. Germline values: CDR1 SGHNT, CDR2 YYREEE (reference sequence). The trim removed 4 bases at V and 5 bases at J, leaving 4 bases unmatched. The CDR3 runs 13 residues.

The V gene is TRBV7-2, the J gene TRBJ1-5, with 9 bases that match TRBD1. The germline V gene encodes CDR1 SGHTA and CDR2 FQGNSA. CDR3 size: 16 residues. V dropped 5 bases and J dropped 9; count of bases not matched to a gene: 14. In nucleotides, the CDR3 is TGTGCCAGCAGCACTCAAGCGGGACAGGGTGGGTGGCCCCAGCATTTT. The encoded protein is CASSTQAGQGGWPQHF.

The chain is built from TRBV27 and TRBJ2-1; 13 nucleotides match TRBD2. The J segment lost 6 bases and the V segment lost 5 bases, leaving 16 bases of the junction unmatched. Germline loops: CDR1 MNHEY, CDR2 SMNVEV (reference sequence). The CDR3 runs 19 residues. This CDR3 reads CASSPRTSGSIRAFNEQFF. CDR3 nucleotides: TGTGCCAGCAGTCCCAGGACTAGCGGGAGTATTCGGGCCTTCAATGAGCAGTTCTTC.